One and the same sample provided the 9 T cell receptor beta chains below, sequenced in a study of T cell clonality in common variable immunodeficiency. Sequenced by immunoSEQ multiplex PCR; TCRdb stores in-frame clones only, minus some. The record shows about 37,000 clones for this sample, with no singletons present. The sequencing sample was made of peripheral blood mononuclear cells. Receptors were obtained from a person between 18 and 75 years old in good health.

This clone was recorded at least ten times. The CDR3 bases that were read are TGTGCCAGCAGCGTAGGAGGGACGGGACTAGCGGGCACCGGGGAG. Amino acids: CASSVGGTGLAGTGE. The complete CDR3 sequence is CASSVGGTGLAGTGELFF. This rearrangement joins TRBV9 to TRBJ2-2; 12 bases map to TRBD2. The DNA ends 3 residues before the CDR3 does, and the rest of the CDR3 is filled in from the germline J gene. CDR1 SGDLS and CDR2 YYNGEE come from the germline V gene. With V trimmed by 0 bases and J by 4 bases, 7 bases remained unmatched. This CDR3 is 18 amino acids long.

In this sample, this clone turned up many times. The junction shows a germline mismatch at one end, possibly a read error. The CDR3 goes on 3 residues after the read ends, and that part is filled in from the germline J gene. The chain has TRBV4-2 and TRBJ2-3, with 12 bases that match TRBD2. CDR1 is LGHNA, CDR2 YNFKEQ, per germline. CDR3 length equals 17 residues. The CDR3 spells CASSQVLPGLAGDTQYF. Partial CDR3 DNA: TGCGCCAGCAGCCAAGTCTTACCGGGACTAGCGGGAGATACG.

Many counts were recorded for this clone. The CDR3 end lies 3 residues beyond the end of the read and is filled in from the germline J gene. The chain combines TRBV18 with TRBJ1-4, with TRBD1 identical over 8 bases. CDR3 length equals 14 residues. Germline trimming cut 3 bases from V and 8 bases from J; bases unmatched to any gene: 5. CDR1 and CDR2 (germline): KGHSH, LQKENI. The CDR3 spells CASSPDRVGEKLFF. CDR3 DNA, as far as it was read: TGTGCCAGCTCACCGGACAGGGTGGGAGAAAAA. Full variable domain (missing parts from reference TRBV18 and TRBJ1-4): NAGVMQNPRHLVRRRGQEARLRCSPMKGHSHVYWYRQLPEEGLKFMVYLQKENIIDESGMPKERFSAEFPKEGPSILRIQQVVRGDSAAYFCASSPDRVGEKLFFGSGTQLSVL.

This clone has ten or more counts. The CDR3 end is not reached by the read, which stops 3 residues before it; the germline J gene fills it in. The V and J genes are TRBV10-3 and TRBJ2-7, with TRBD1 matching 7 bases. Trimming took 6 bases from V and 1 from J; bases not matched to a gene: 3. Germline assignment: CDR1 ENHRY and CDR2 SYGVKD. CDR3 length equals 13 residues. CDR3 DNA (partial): TGTGCCATCAGCGACAGGGTTTCCTACGAG. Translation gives CAISDRVSYE. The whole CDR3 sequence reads CAISDRVSYEQYF.

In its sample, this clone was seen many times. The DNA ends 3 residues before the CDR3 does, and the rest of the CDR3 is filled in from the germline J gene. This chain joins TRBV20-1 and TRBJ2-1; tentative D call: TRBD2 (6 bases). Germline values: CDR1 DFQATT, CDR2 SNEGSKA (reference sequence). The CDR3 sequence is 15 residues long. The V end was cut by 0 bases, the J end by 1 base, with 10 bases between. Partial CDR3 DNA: TGCAGTGCTAGAGATGGGGGGAGGTCCTACAATGAG. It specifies CSARDGGRSYNE. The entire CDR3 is CSARDGGRSYNEQFF.

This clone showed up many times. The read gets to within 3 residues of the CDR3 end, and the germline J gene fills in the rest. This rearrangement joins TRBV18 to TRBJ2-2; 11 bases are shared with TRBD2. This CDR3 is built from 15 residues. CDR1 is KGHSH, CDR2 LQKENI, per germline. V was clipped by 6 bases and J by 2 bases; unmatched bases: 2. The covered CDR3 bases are TGTGCCAGCTCCGGACTAGCGGGCAACACCGGGGAG. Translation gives CASSGLAGNTGE. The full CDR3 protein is CASSGLAGNTGELFF.

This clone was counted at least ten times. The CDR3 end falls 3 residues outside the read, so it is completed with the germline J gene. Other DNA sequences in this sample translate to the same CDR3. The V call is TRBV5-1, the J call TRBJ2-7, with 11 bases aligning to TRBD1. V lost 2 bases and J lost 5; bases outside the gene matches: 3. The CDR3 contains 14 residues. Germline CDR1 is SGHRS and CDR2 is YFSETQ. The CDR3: CASSFGQGADEQYF. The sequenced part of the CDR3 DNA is TGCGCCAGCAGCTTTGGACAGGGGGCTGACGAG.

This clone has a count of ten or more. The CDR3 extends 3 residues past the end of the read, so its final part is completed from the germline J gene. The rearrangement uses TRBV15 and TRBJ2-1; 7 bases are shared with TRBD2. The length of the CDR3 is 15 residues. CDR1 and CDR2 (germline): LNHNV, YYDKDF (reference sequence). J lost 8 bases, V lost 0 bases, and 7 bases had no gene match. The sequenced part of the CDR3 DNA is TGTGCCACCAGCAGAGATCGACTAGCATCATATGAG. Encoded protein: CATSRDRLASYE. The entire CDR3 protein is CATSRDRLASYEQFF.

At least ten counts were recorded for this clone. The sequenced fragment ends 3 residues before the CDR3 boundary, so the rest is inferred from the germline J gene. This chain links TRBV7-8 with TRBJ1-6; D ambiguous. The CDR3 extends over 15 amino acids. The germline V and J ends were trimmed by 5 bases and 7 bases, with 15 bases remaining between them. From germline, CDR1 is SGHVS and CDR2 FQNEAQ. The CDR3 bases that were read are TGTGCCAGCAGCCCCGTCGTAGCCGCAAATTCACCC. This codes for CASSPVVAANSP. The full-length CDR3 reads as CASSPVVAANSPLHF.